Below, 8 T cell receptor beta chains from the same sample are listed, as sequenced in a study of T cells in Graves' hyperthyroidism and ophthalmopathy. Amplification yielded TCR beta CDR3 regions, with RNA transcripts as the source. The HTBI primer set served for first-round RT-PCR of the TCR CDR3. TCRdb fed the multiplex PCR reads into MiXCR, producing one record per CDR3 protein. The table lists a few hundred thousand distinct CDR3 sequences, approximately 15% of them singletons. Input material: blood. These receptors originate from a woman in her 30s with Graves' hyperthyroidism that later progressed to Graves' ophthalmopathy.

The chain links TRBV29-1 to TRBJ2-3; 15 bases are shared with TRBD2. Unmatched junction bases numbered 2, after V lost 8 bases and J lost 5 bases. The CDR3 runs to 13 residues. Germline V gene lookup returns CDR1 SQVTM and CDR2 ANQGSEA. CDR3 amino acids: CSKGLAGGDTQYF. The DNA for the CDR3 is TGCAGCAAGGGACTAGCGGGAGGAGATACGCAGTATTTT.

In its sample, this clonotype was seen many times. This rearrangement joins TRBV10-3 to TRBJ2-7; the match to TRBD2 covers 9 bases. CDR3 length: 15 residues. Trimming at V came to 5 bases and at J to 0 bases, leaving 5 bases not matched to a gene. CDR1 is ENHRY, CDR2 SYGVKD, per germline. The CDR3 region has the DNA TGTGCCATCAGTTGGACTAGCGCGAGCTCCTACGAGCAGTACTTC. The encoded protein is CAISWTSASSYEQYF.

This clonotype was observed a few times. The gene calls are TRBV6-2 or TRBV6-3 and TRBJ2-7, with D hard to call. Germline V gives CDR1 MNHEY, CDR2 SVGEGT. The CDR3 is made up of 16 amino acids. Trimming pared 2 bases from V and 3 bases from J, leaving 17 bases between. CDR3 nucleotide sequence: TGTGCCAGCAGTTACAATGGGTTTGGGAACTACTACGAGCAGTACTTC. This codes for CASSYNGFGNYYEQYF.

This clonotype was counted at least ten times. The chain couples TRBV10-3 to TRBJ1-6, with a tentative D call TRBD1 (6 bases). V gave up 0 bases and J gave up 6 bases, with 12 bases separating them. In germline, CDR1 is ENHRY, CDR2 SYGVKD. This CDR3 contains 16 residues. The CDR3 sequence is CAISESKGEGNSPLHF. The CDR3 DNA is TGTGCCATCAGTGAGTCGAAGGGGGAAGGTAATTCACCCCTCCACTTT.

There are many counts of this clonotype. The chain joins TRBV20-1 to TRBJ2-3, with 7 positions matching TRBD1. Trimming removed 5 bases from V and 5 bases from J; junction bases left unmatched: 7. Germline V gene lookup returns CDR1 DFQATT and CDR2 SNEGSKA (reference sequence). The CDR3 totals 13 residues. CDR3: CSAPLAGGDTQYF. The CDR3 DNA reads TGCAGTGCTCCGCTAGCAGGGGGAGATACGCAGTATTTT.

Many counts were recorded for this clonotype. This chain connects TRBV11-2 to TRBJ2-2; the D gene is possibly TRBD1 (5 bases). V shed 2 bases and J shed 2 bases, with 18 bases lying between them. The germline gives CDR1 SGHAT, CDR2 FQNNGV. This CDR3 spans 18 amino acids. Here the CDR3 DNA reads TGTGCCAGCAGCTTAAGGTATAGGACAACCCTTAACACCGGGGAGCTGTTTTTT. Translation gives CASSLRYRTTLNTGELFF.

This clonotype has ten or more counts. The chain has TRBV5-5 and TRBJ1-2, with 10 nucleotides matching TRBD1. CDR1 and CDR2 (germline): SGHKS, YYEKEE (reference sequence). V shed 4 bases and J 3 bases; nucleotides not matched to a gene: 6. The CDR3 length is 15 residues. As DNA, the CDR3 is TGTGCCAGCAGCATAGGACAGGGGGTATACTATGGCTACACCTTC. Its protein product is CASSIGQGVYYGYTF.

The chain carries TRBV27 and TRBJ1-1; D possibly corresponds to TRBD1 (5 bases). CDR1 MNHEY and CDR2 SMNVEV come from the germline V gene (reference sequence). Trimming stripped 3 bases from V and 4 bases from J, with 15 bases between. CDR3 size: 15 residues. As DNA, the CDR3 is TGTGCCAGCAGTTTGGGGAGGATTGGGGGCACTGAAGCTTTCTTT. Its translation is CASSLGRIGGTEAFF.